A single sample is the source of the 8 T cell receptor beta chains below, sequenced in a study of T cell repertoires in cytomegalovirus infection. TCRdb ran MiXCR on the reads and lists one entry per CDR3 protein. The sample has around 290,000 distinct CDR3 sequences; 20% to 30% are singletons. Sequenced material: PBMCs. These TCRs come from a human donor in good health (CMV status not recorded). Some clones in this sample may be carry-over from other donors' samples.

The chain couples TRBV30 to TRBJ2-7; 7 bases are a match to TRBD1. The V segment lost 0 bases and the J segment 2 bases; nucleotides outside the gene matches: 1. This CDR3 region has 13 residues. Germline CDR1 is GTSNPN and CDR2 is SVGIG (reference sequence). The CDR3 DNA sequence: TGTGCCTGGAGTGTAGGGACAGCCTACGAGCAGTACTTC. As protein: CAWSVGTAYEQYF. Full variable domain (rest looked up from reference TRBV30 and TRBJ2-7): SQTIHQWPATLVQPVGSPLSLECTVEGTSNPNLYWYRQAAGRGLQLLFYSVGIGQISSEVPQNLSASRPQDRQFILSSKKLLLSDSGFYLCAWSVGTAYEQYFGPGTRLTVT.

This clonotype appeared a few times. The V gene is TRBV7-2, the J gene TRBJ1-2, with TRBD1 matching 9 bases. The ends lost 7 bases at V and 3 bases at J; junction bases unmatched: 6. There are 14 residues in the CDR3. Germline CDR1 reads SGHTA; CDR2 reads FQGNSA. The CDR3 spells CASTKDRGYYGYTF. CDR3 DNA sequence: TGTGCCAGCACCAAAGACAGGGGGTACTATGGCTACACCTTC.

The chain is built from TRBV6-2 or TRBV6-3 and TRBJ2-1; tentative D call: TRBD1 (6 bases). The CDR3 runs to 14 residues. Germline CDR1 reads MNHEY; CDR2 reads SVGEGT. The V end was cut by 2 bases, the J end by 14 bases, with 19 bases between. For the CDR3, the DNA is TGTGCCAGCAGTTACGGGTTGGCGACAGGATGGGAGTTCTTC. The encoded protein is CASSYGLATGWEFF.

This clonotype was counted between two and nine times. The V call is TRBV28, the J call TRBJ1-5; 12 bases are shared with TRBD1. The CDR3 extends over 18 amino acids. Trimming cost V 2 bases and J 4 bases; bases outside gene matches: 9. Germline assignment: CDR1 MDHEN and CDR2 SYDVKM. The CDR3 spells CASSLPPGQGAGNQPQHF. The CDR3 region has the DNA TGTGCCAGCAGTTTACCCCCGGGACAGGGGGCTGGAAATCAGCCCCAGCATTTT. Full variable domain (outside the CDR3, taken from reference TRBV28 and TRBJ1-5): DVKVTQSSRYLVKRTGEKVFLECVQDMDHENMFWYRQDPGLGLRLIYFSYDVKMKEKGDIPEGYSVSREKKERFSLILESASTNQTSMYLCASSLPPGQGAGNQPQHFGDGTRLSIL.

This clonotype has only a few counts. The gene calls are TRBV11-2 and TRBJ2-1, with a tentative D call TRBD1 (5 bases). V was pared by 5 bases and J by 7 bases, with 9 bases between. The CDR3 runs to 12 residues. Germline V CDR1 and CDR2: SGHAT, FQNNGV. The CDR3 region is CASSQQGNEQFF. The CDR3 DNA follows: TGTGCCAGCAGCCAGCAGGGAAATGAGCAGTTCTTC.

For the CDR3, the DNA is TGTGCCAGCAGTTTAACTCCAAGTTATGGCTACACCTTC. Translating gives CASSLTPSYGYTF. The V gene is TRBV28, the J gene TRBJ1-2; D is unclear. V was shortened by 2 bases and J by 5 bases, with 9 bases between the two germline ends. The V gene's germline CDR1 is MDHEN and CDR2 SYDVKM. The CDR3 loop spans 13 amino acids.

The chain recombines TRBV7-9 with TRBJ2-3; TRBD2 matches 12 bases. This CDR3 contains 15 residues. The J segment lost 0 bases and the V segment lost 8 bases, leaving 3 bases of the junction unmatched. Germline CDR1 SEHNR, CDR2 FQNEAQ (reference sequence). Here the CDR3 DNA reads TGTGCCAGCGTTGGACTAGCGGGGAGCACAGATACGCAGTATTTT. Its translation: CASVGLAGSTDTQYF.

The V call is TRBV5-1, the J call TRBJ2-7; 9 nucleotides line up with TRBD2. J gave up 0 bases and V 2 bases, and 6 bases lay outside the gene matches. The CDR3 consists of 16 residues. The V gene's germline CDR1 is SGHRS and CDR2 YFSETQ. CDR3 nucleotide sequence: TGCGCCAGCAGCTTCTCAAGCGGGAGGCTCTCCTACGAGCAGTACTTC. It is translated as CASSFSSGRLSYEQYF.